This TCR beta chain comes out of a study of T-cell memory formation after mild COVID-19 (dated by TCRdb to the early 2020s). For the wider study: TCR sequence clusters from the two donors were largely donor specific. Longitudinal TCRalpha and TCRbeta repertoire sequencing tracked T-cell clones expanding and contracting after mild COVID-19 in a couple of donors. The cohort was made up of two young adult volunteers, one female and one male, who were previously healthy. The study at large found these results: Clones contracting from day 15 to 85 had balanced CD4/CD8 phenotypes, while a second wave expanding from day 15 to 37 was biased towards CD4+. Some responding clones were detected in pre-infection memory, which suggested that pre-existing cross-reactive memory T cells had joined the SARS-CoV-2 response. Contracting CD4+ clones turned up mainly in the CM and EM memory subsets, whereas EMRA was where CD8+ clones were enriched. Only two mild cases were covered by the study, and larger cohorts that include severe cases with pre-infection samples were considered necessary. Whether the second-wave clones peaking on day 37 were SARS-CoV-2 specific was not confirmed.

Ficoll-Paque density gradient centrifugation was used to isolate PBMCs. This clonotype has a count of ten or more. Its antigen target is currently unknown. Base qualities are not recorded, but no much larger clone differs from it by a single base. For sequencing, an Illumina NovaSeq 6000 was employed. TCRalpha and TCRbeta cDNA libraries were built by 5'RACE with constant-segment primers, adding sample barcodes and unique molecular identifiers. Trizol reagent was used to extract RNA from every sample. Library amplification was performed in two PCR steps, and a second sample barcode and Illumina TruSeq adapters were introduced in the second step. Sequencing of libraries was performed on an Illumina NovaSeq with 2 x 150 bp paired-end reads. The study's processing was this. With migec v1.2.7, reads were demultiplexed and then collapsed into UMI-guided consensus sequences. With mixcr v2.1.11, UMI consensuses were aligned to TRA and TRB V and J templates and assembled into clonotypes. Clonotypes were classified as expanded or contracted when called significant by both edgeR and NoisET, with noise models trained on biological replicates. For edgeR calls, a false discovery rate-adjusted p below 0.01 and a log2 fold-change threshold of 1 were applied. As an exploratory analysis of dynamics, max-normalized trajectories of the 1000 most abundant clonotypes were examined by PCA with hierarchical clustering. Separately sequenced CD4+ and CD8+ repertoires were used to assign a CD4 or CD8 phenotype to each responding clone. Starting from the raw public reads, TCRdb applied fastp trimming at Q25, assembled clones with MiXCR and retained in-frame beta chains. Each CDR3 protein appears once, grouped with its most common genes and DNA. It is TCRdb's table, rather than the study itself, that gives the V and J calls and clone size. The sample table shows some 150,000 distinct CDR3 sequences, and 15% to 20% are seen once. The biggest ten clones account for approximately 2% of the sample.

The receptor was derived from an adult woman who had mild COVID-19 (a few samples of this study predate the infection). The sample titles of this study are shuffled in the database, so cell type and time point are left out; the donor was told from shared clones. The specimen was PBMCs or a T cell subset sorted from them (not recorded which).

The CDR3 reads as follows: CSARDAFTGYNEQFF. The sequence in DNA is TGCAGTGCTAGAGATGCCTTCACAGGCTACAATGAGCAGTTCTTC. The rearranged chain carries TRBV20-1 and TRBJ2-1; the best D guess is TRBD1, with 5 bases matching. The CDR3 starts with the cysteine, ends with the phenylalanine, and has 15 residues. Only CDR3 DNA is held: 45 bases, read in frame from base 1. V was cut back by 0 bases and J by 3 bases, leaving a gap of 12 bases between them. CDR1 is given as DFQATT and CDR2 as SNEGSKA, both from the germline V gene (reference sequence).